This T cell receptor beta chain was documented in a study of cytomegalovirus exposure and HLA in healthy donors. Study-level points and caveats: The authors enumerated 180 or so TCR beta chains as linked to cytomegalovirus. Later on, an analysis showed TCR association rates differing by HLA locus, with DRB1 the most and HLA-C the fewest. CMV serostatus was the only recorded immune exposure for donors.

V dropped 4 bases and J dropped 6 bases, with 6 bases sitting between them. The CDR3 totals 11 residues. From germline, CDR1 is SGHTA and CDR2 FQGNSA. Worth noting for this clone: Its antigen remains unknown.

PCR amplification relied on 60 Vbeta primers (plus 13 Jbeta primers). This table comes from immunoSEQ multiplex PCR, and its TCRdb copy is limited to in-frame clones, with some not included. The repertoire includes 150,000 to 200,000 clones, approximately 70% of them detected once, and around 6.8% sits in the top ten. Donors showed nominal health when sampled, although they likely had unrecorded immune exposures. This chain links TRBV7-2 with TRBJ1-2; D possibly corresponds to TRBD1 (6 bases). The specimen sequenced was PBMCs. The sequence was collected from a middle-aged man in good health and CMV-seropositive. The CDR3 sequence is CASSYRDGYTF. Here the CDR3 DNA reads TGTGCCAGCAGCTACAGGGATGGCTACACCTTC.